This T cell receptor beta chain was observed in a study of cytomegalovirus exposure and HLA in healthy donors. Overall study results and limits: Links to common viral pathogens appeared, in a later analysis, for several of the most significant clusters. Generally TCR sequences proved uncommon, though certain public TCRs appeared in numerous donors. The likely explanation for a cluster of highly shared sequence variants was sequencing artifact.

PCR primers comprised 60 Vbeta and 13 Jbeta primers. Measured with immunoSEQ multiplex PCR; TCRdb has only the in-frame clones, and not every one. The data show just under 80,000 clones, with around 78% seen just once and approximately 4.4% held by the top ten. In germline, CDR1 is MNHNY, CDR2 SVGAGI (reference sequence). This CDR3 is 16 amino acids long. V was trimmed by 7 bases and J by 1 base, leaving 17 bases between them. A word on this clone: Its antigen remains unidentified.

Specimen: PBMCs. V is TRBV6-6 and J is TRBJ1-3, with a weak D call TRBD1 (5 bases). This TCR was recovered from a man aged 35 to 55 in good health and CMV-seronegative. The CDR3 is CASIHLSGGSGNTIYF. CDR3 nucleotide sequence: TGTGCCAGCATCCACCTTTCGGGGGGATCTGGAAACACCATATATTTT.